The T cell receptor (beta chain) under discussion was sequenced for a study of blood T cell repertoires in COVID-19 (dated by TCRdb to the early 2020s). General notes on the study: Collaborator samples came from the United States, Italy and Spain and covered acute and convalescent phases of COVID-19. Subjects who had been exposed to COVID-19, were actively infected with it, or had recovered from it provided the deeply sampled blood TCRbeta repertoires that made up the dataset. Where available, HLA class I and class II types were obtained from metadata supplied by the sample provider rather than from assay-based typing. The repertoires were released in a freely available public database intended as a resource for research on the immune response to SARS-CoV-2. Samples came from the ongoing ImmuneRACE study (first 160 participants) plus 1,254 subjects from 6 global collaborators. The material from the prospective study consisted of cDNA or gDNA derived from T cells, B-cell-depleted T cells, or PBMCs. A de-identified subject ID, COVID-19 status, age in years and sex were almost always included in the sample metadata. The paper as a whole reports these results and caveats: How much clinical and demographic metadata was included differed by source and by participant, and the metadata was provided uncurated.

One collaborating source in Seattle enrolled patients while the patients were actively infected and followed the patients over time throughout the course of disease. The collaborating institutions used their own protocols to collect whole blood in K2EDTA tubes. Collaborator samples were shipped for TCRbeta analysis as frozen whole blood, isolated PBMCs, or DNA extracted from either sample type. The CDR3 has 18 amino acids, counting the end cysteine and phenylalanine. Only CDR3 DNA is held: 54 bases, read in frame from base 1. Trimming costs V 1 base and J 0 bases, and their ends lie 13 bases apart. Taken from the germline V gene, the CDR1 and CDR2 loops are MNHNS and SASEGT. Of note for this clone: The specificity of this receptor is unknown. Base-call qualities are not available, and no considerably larger clone is one nucleotide away.

The immunoSEQ Assay, a bias-controlled multiplex PCR, was used to amplify TCRbeta CDR3 regions from genomic DNA. The study's processing was this. The number of nucleated cells in each sample was estimated by amplification of reference gene primers within the assay. Sequence reads were collapsed and filtered to measure the absolute abundance of every unique TCRbeta CDR3 rearrangement. For each sample, productive Simpson clonality was calculated as the square root of Simpson's diversity index across productive rearrangements. TCRdb retrieved this table from immuneACCESS and kept in-frame rearrangements only. Not all clones are present; in checked studies, unresolved V genes account for under half, and no reason is known for the remainder. The DNA was the basis for D and trimming; V, J and clone size are from that table. The sample yields tens of thousands of clones; roughly 85% were counted once. The leading ten clones occupy around a tenth of the sample.

Sequences were obtained from peripheral blood. The clonotype was recovered from a man aged 50-59 years with COVID-19, enrolled during active disease. The chain was built from TRBV6-1 and TRBJ1-6; no D gene is confidently identified. CDR3 loop: CASSEGWKGSSYNSPLHF. The DNA sequence is TGTGCCAGCAGTGAAGGGTGGAAAGGGAGCTCCTATAATTCACCCCTCCACTTT.